The rows below give T cell receptor beta chains drawn from one sample of a study of T cell responses to AZD1222 COVID-19 vaccine. Only in-frame clones appear in the TCRdb table, and some are missing; sequencing was by immunoSEQ multiplex PCR. The data hold 70,000 to 90,000 clones, with approximately 78% observed a single time. The specimen was peripheral blood, collected on day 0 of AZD1222 vaccination. The receptors here all came from an adult in good health. CDR3s include the opening cysteine and the closing phenylalanine or tryptophan. The D gene is left open where the match is weak.

NA	TRBJ2-3	TRBV5-4	CASSGSGFEGTQYF
TRBD1	TRBJ2-2	TRBV18	CATTGQGATGELFF
NA	TRBJ1-2	TRBV30	CAWRDPSGYTF
TRBD1	TRBJ2-7	TRBV28	CASRTAGGGHEQYF
NA	TRBJ1-5	TRBV6-2/TRBV6-3	CASSTQGFNQPQHF
TRBD1	TRBJ2-7	TRBV5-1	CASSYGTGEYEQYF
TRBD2	TRBJ2-1	TRBV18	CASSPPALAGNEQFF
TRBD2	TRBJ2-1	TRBV5-1	CASSRLGSGRGDNEQFF
TRBD2	TRBJ2-3	TRBV27	CASGTSGRVDTQYF
TRBD1	TRBJ1-1	TRBV2	CASSVRQGNTEAFF
TRBD2	TRBJ2-1	TRBV7-2	CASSLTSGSRSEQFF
NA	TRBJ2-1	TRBV7-9	CASSLAEKRNEQFF
NA	TRBJ2-2	TRBV19	CASSILTGELFF
TRBD2	TRBJ2-2	TRBV4-3	CASSLGLADTGELFF
TRBD1	TRBJ2-7	TRBV27	CASSSRQGAYEQYF
NA	TRBJ1-6	TRBV9	CASSVLYNSPLHF
NA	TRBJ1-2	TRBV9	CASSPGLRRGYTF
TRBD2	TRBJ2-7	TRBV10-3	CAISGREGDEQYF
NA	TRBJ2-3	TRBV19	CASTPGGTVGLTQYF
TRBD2	TRBJ2-7	TRBV6-6	CASSYGTSGSLEQYF
NA	TRBJ2-2	TRBV19	CASKRGVGTGELFF
NA	TRBJ1-5	TRBV4-3	CASSQDEGWSQPQHF
NA	TRBJ2-7	TRBV14	CASSQGVQQYF
TRBD1	TRBJ2-5	TRBV24-1	CATSETGGQETQYF
NA	TRBJ2-5	TRBV27	CASSERVQETQYF
TRBD1	TRBJ2-1	TRBV6-2/TRBV6-3	CASSYPGTGLWDEQFF
NA	TRBJ1-1	TRBV7-9	CASSEWGLRDTEAFF
TRBD1	TRBJ1-1	TRBV6-5	CASSLTRGLVTEAFF
NA	TRBJ1-2	TRBV12-3/TRBV12-4	CASSFGVYGYTF
TRBD1	TRBJ2-7	TRBV5-6	CASSSLKGAGEQYF
NA	TRBJ2-1	TRBV5-1	CASSLSMRGEQFF
NA	TRBJ1-2	TRBV4-1	CASSPTQVSNYGYTF
NA	TRBJ2-7	TRBV6-5	CASSYGDTLYEQYF
TRBD2	TRBJ2-1	TRBV3-1/TRBV3-2	CASSPGTSGRPGLYNEQFF
NA	TRBJ1-2	TRBV12-2	CASRLAEAGFGYTF
TRBD2	TRBJ2-5	TRBV10-1	CASSLGTTLLQETQYF
TRBD1	TRBJ2-4	TRBV5-4	CASSDPSPTGQPNIQYF
NA	TRBJ2-1	TRBV7-2	CASSLNTAVSYNEQFF
TRBD1	TRBJ2-1	TRBV18	CASSPGQVSNEQFF
NA	TRBJ1-1	TRBV9	CASSPESWVNTEAFF
NA	TRBJ2-7	TRBV6-5	CASSSFGDSYEQYF
TRBD1	TRBJ2-7	TRBV28	CASSTSWHSGPSGTGAYEQYF
TRBD1	TRBJ2-7	TRBV19	CASSRAPIRDRGYYEQYF